This T cell receptor beta chain stems from a study of beta chain features in type 1 diabetes. From germline, CDR1 is SGHRS and CDR2 YFSETQ. Trimming took 4 bases from V and 6 from J, leaving 11 bases between them. This CDR3 contains 12 residues. General study points: Shorter TCRB CDR3s, moderately but significantly so, marked every one of the four CD4+ subsets in Type 1 diabetes patients. A greater similarity of naive, central memory and Treg TCRB repertoires was seen among patients than among healthy donors.

Worth noting for this clone: The target antigen is unknown.

TCRB transcripts that were expressed got sequenced, as all of the isolated RNA had been reverse transcribed. Assay used: immunoSEQ multiplex PCR; TCRdb lists only in-frame clones, some missing. The sample has about 700,000 clones; about an eighth are singletons. The receptor was isolated from a man between 18 and 35 years old with type 1 diabetes. The sequenced material came from naive CD4+ T cells from blood. This chain joins TRBV5-1 and TRBJ2-7, with D maybe TRBD2 (6 bases). CDR3 sequence: CASSVSGVEQYF. CDR3 DNA: TGCGCCAGCAGCGTATCGGGGGTCGAGCAGTACTTC.